This T cell receptor beta chain is from a study of OX40 agonist ivuxolimab in advanced cancers. Trimming took off 0 bases at V and 4 bases at J, with 15 bases between the two ends. The germline V gene encodes CDR1 SGHRS and CDR2 YFSETQ. The CDR3 runs to 16 residues. Profiling relied on immunoSEQ multiplex PCR, and the TCRdb table lists in-frame clones only, not all of them. The sample comprises about 80,000 clones, around 86% of which are singletons, and under 2.5% rests with the top ten. Patients were ineligible given autoimmune disease history or systemic immunosuppression. The chain joins TRBV5-1 to TRBJ2-3, with D possibly matching TRBD1 (6 bases). This sequence was found in an adult with an advanced solid tumor such as melanoma, head and neck, liver or kidney cancer. The material was CD4+ or CD8+ T cells sorted from blood, obtained in a trial of the OX40 agonist ivuxolimab. CDR3 nucleotides: TGCGCCAGCAGCTTGGCCGGGACACCCCGGGCAGATACGCAGTATTTT. Its protein product is CASSLAGTPRADTQYF.